The 2 T cell receptor beta chains reported below all come from one sample, sequenced in a study of cytomegalovirus exposure and HLA in healthy donors. Primers for the PCR totalled 60 Vbeta and 13 Jbeta. Here immunoSEQ multiplex PCR was the method, and the copy in TCRdb shows in-frame clones only, minus some. The repertoire has approximately 150,000 clones, over 65% of them found once; the top ten carry 2.5%. Sample: PBMCs. The receptors stem from a male donor in good health and CMV-seronegative.

This chain links TRBV4-3 with TRBJ1-1; D unclear. CDR1 is LGHNA and CDR2 is YSLEER in the germline V gene. Trimming pared 4 bases from V and 1 base from J, leaving 10 bases between. The CDR3 contains 14 residues. The CDR3 region is CASSPTAGNTEAFF. CDR3 sequence (DNA): TGCGCCAGCAGCCCTACGGCAGGGAACACTGAAGCTTTCTTT.

This clone was counted a few times. V and J are TRBV2 and TRBJ1-5, with TRBD1 matching over 7 bases. The V gene's germline CDR1 is SNHLY and CDR2 FYNNEI. Unmatched junction bases numbered 4, after V lost 6 bases and J lost 5 bases. The length of the CDR3 is 13 residues. The CDR3 DNA is TGTGCCAGCAGCTGGACAGGATATCAGCCCCAGCATTTT. Its translation: CASSWTGYQPQHF.